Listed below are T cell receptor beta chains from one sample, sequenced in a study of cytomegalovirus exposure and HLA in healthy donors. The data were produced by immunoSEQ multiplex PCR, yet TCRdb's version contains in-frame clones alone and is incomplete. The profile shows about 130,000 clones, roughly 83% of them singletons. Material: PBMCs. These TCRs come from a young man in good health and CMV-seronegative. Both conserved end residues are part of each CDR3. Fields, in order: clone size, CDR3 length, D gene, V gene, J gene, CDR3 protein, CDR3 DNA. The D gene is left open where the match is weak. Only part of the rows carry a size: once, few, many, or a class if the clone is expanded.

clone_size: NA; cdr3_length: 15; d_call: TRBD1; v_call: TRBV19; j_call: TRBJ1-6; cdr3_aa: CASRPGQGPLGALHF; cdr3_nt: TGTGCCAGTAGGCCGGGACAGGGGCCTTTGGGGGCCCTCCACTTT
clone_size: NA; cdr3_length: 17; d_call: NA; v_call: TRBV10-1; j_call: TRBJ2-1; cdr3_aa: CASSETVQSDNYNEQFF; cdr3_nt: TGCGCCAGCAGTGAGACGGTTCAATCGGACAACTACAATGAGCAGTTCTTC
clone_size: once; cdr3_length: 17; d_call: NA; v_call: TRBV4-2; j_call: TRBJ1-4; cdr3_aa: CASSQAPIGGSNEKLFF; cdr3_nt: TGTGCCAGCAGCCAAGCTCCCATCGGGGGATCTAATGAAAAACTGTTTTTT
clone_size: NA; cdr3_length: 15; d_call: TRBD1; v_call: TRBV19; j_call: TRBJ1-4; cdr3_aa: CASSSGQGAREKLFF; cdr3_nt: TGTGCCAGTAGTTCTGGACAGGGGGCGCGGGAAAAACTGTTTTTT
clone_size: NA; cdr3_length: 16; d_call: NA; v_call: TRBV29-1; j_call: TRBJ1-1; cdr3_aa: CSVNAYRKAMNTEAFF; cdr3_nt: TGCAGCGTTAATGCGTACAGGAAGGCCATGAACACTGAAGCTTTCTTT
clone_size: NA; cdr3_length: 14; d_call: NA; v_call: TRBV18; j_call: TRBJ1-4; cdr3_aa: CASSPTGANEKLFF; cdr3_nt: TGTGCCAGCTCACCAACGGGGGCTAATGAAAAACTGTTTTTT
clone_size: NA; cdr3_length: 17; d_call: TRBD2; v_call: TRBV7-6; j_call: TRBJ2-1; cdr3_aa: CASSRFLPGTSTNEQFF; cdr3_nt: TGTGCCAGCAGCCGTTTCCTGCCGGGGACTAGCACCAATGAGCAGTTCTTC
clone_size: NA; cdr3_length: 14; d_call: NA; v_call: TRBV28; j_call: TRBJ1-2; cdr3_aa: CASRTQGRIEGYTF; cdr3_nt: TGTGCCAGCAGGACTCAGGGGCGCATTGAGGGCTACACCTTC
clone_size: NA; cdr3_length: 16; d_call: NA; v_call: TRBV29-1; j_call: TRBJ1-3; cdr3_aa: CSVEDLSGYSGNTIYF; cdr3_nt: TGCAGCGTTGAAGATCTATCAGGGTACTCTGGAAACACCATATATTTT
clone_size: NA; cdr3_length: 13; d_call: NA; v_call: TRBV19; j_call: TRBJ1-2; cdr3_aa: CASSITGFSGYTF; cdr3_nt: TGTGCCAGTAGTATCACAGGGTTCTCTGGCTACACCTTC
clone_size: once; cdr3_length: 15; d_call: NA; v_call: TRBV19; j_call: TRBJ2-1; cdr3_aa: CASSIAGSSYNEQFF; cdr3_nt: TGTGCCAGTAGTATCGCGGGGAGCTCCTACAATGAGCAGTTCTTC
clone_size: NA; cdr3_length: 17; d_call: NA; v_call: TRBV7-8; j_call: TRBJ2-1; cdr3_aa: CASSLVSLVVSYNEQFF; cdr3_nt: TGTGCCAGCAGCTTAGTTAGTCTCGTAGTCTCCTACAATGAGCAGTTCTTC
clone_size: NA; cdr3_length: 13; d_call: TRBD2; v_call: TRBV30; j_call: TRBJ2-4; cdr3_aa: CAWNSGARDAQYF; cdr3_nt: TGTGCCTGGAATAGCGGGGCCCGTGATGCTCAGTACTTC
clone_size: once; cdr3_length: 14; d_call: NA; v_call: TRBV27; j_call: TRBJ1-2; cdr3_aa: CASSLARGDGSYTF; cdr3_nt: TGTGCCAGCAGTTTAGCTCGGGGGGACGGTAGCTACACCTTC
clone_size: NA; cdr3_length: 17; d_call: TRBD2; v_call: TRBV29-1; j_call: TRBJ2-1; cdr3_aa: CSARTLASGTTYNEQFF; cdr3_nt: TGCAGCGCCCGGACCCTTGCTAGCGGGACTACCTACAATGAGCAGTTCTTC
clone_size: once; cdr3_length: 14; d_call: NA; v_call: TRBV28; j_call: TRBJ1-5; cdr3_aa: CASSPGQSYQPQHF; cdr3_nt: TGTGCCAGCAGCCCAGGTCAGTCCTATCAGCCCCAGCATTTT
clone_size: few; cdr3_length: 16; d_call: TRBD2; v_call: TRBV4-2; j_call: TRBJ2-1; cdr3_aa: CASSPGSTSGTREQFF; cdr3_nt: TGTGCCAGCAGCCCCGGCTCGACTAGCGGGACCCGAGAGCAGTTCTTC
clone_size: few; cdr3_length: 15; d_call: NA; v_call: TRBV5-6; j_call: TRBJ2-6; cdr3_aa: CASSLAGGGANVLTF; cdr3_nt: TGTGCCAGCAGCTTGGCCGGGGGTGGGGCCAACGTCCTGACTTTC
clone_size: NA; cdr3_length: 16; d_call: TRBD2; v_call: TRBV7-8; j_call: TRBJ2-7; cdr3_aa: CASSLGVSSGSPEQYF; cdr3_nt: TGTGCCAGCAGCTTAGGAGTTTCTAGCGGGAGCCCCGAGCAGTACTTC
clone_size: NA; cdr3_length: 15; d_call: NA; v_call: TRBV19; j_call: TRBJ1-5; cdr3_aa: CASSIEGTSNQPQHF; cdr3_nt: TGTGCCAGTAGTATTGAGGGCACTAGCAATCAGCCCCAGCATTTT
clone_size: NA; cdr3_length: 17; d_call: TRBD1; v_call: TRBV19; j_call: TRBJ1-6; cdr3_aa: CASTLRPGTGRNSPLHF; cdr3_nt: TGTGCCAGTACACTCCGTCCCGGGACAGGGAGAAATTCACCCCTCCACTTT
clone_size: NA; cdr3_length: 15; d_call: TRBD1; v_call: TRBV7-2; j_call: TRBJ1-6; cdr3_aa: CASSSLQGQNSPLHF; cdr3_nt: TGTGCCAGCAGCTCCCTACAGGGGCAGAATTCACCCCTCCACTTT
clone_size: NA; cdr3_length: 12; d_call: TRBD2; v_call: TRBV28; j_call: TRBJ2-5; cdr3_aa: CASTNTRGKGYF; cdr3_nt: TGTGCCAGCACCAATACGCGGGGGAAAGGGTACTTC
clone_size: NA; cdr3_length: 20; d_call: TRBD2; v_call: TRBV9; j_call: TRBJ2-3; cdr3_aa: CASSPPGRLAGGPGTDTQYF; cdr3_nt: TGTGCCAGCAGCCCCCCGGGGAGACTAGCGGGAGGGCCGGGCACAGATACGCAGTATTTT
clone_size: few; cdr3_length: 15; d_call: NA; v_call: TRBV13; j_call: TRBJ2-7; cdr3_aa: CASLRGELSSSEQYF; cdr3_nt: TGTGCCAGCCTCCGCGGGGAACTGAGCTCGTCCGAGCAGTACTTC
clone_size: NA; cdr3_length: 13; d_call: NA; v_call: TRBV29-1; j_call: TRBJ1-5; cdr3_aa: CSVAGNSNQPQHF; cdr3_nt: TGCAGCGTTGCCGGGAATAGCAATCAGCCCCAGCATTTT
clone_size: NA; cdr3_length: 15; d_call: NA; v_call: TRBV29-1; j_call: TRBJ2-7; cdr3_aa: CSVVGQPLSSYEQYF; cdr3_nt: TGCAGCGTTGTTGGACAGCCTTTGTCTTCCTACGAGCAGTACTTC
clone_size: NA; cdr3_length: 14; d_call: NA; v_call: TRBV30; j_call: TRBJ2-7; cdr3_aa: CAWTNAGGFHEQYF; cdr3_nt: TGTGCCTGGACTAACGCCGGGGGATTCCACGAGCAGTACTTC
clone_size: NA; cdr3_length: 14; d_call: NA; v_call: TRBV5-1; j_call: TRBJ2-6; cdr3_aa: CASSSQSGANVLTF; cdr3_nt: TGCGCCAGCAGCTCCCAGTCTGGGGCCAACGTCCTGACTTTC
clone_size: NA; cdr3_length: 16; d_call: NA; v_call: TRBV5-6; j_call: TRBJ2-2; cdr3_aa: CASSWGTGGGTGELFF; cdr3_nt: TGTGCCAGCAGCTGGGGTACAGGGGGGGGCACCGGGGAGCTGTTTTTT
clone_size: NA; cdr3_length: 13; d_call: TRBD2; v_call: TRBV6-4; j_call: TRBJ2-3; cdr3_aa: CASSLLAGDTQYF; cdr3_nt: TGTGCCAGCAGTTTGCTAGCGGGAGATACGCAGTATTTT